The clone carrying this TCR beta chain was observed a single time. Its antigen is currently unknown. This specimen belongs to a study of shared clonotypes between healthy human individuals. The V gene's germline CDR1 is SNHLY and CDR2 FYNNEI. The V gene lost 3 bases and the J gene lost 3 bases, with 14 bases spanning the gap. The CDR3 has 15 residues. Study results and caveats: Larger estimated richness was generally recorded for naive subsets relative to memory subsets. Only blood underwent sampling, and tissue repertoires likely differ. Generation probabilities of non-shared clonotypes were lower (relative to those shared by all four donors).

Each cell subset's genomic DNA was divided evenly among several immunoSEQ plates. Clones were read by immunoSEQ multiplex PCR, and TCRdb kept only the in-frame ones, dropping some. In the table there are about 680,000 clones, around 78% of which are singletons. The sample consisted of memory CD4+ T cells sorted from blood. The sample's subset: CD45RA-negative fraction. The source is a woman in her twenties or thirties in good health. V usage is TRBV2 and J usage is TRBJ1-2; D might be TRBD1 (6 bases). This CDR3 is CASSEKRGAYYGYTF. The CDR3 coding sequence is TGTGCCAGCAGTGAGAAGAGGGGGGCATACTATGGCTACACCTTC.